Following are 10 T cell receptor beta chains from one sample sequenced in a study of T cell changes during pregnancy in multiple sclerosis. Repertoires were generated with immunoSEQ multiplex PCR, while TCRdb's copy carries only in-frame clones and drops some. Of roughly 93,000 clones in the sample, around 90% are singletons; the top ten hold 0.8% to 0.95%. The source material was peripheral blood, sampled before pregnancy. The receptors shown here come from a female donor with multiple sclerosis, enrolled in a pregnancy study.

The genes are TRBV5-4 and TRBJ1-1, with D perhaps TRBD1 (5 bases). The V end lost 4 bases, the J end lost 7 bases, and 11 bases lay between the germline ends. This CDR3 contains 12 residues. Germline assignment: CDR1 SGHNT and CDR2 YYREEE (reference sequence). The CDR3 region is CASSQDSHEAFF. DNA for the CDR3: TGTGCCAGCAGCCAAGACAGCCATGAAGCTTTCTTT.

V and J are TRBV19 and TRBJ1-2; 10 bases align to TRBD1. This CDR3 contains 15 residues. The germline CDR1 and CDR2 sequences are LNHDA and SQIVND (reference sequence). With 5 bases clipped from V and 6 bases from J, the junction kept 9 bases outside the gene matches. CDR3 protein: CASSQTGGAVDGYTF. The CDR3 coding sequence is TGTGCCAGTAGTCAGACAGGGGGCGCCGTAGATGGCTACACCTTC.

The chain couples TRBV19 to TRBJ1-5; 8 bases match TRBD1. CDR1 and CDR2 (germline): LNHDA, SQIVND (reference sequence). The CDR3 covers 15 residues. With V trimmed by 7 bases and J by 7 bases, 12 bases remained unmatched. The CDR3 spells CASKWGQAEGQPQHF. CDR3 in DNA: TGTGCCAGTAAATGGGGACAGGCGGAAGGGCAGCCCCAGCATTTT.

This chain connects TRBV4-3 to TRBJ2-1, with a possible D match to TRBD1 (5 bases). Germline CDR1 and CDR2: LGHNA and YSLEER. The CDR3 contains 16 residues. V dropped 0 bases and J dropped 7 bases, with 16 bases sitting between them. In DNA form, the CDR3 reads TGCGCCAGCAGCCAAGAAGCAGCGCAGGGTGAGAATGAGCAGTTCTTC. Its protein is CASSQEAAQGENEQFF.

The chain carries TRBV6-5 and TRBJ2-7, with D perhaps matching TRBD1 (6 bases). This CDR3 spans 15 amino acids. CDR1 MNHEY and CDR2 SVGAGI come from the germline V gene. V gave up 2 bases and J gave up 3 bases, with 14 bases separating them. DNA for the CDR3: TGTGCCAGCAGTTACGGGCAGGGGATAAGCTACGAGCAGTACTTC. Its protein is CASSYGQGISYEQYF.

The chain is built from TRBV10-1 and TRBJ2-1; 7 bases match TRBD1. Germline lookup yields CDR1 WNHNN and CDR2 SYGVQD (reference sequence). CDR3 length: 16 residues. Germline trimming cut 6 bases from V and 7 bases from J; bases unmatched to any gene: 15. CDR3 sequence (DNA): TGCGCCAGCAGAGACAGGGCCCCCTTTTTTTTTAATGAGCAGTTCTTC. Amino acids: CASRDRAPFFFNEQFF.

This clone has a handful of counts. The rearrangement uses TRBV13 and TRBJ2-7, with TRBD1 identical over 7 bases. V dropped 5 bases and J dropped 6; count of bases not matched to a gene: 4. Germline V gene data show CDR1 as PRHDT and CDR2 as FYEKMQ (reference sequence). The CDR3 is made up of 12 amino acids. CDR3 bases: TGTGCCAGCAGCCCGGGGACAGCCGAGCAGTACTTC. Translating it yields CASSPGTAEQYF.

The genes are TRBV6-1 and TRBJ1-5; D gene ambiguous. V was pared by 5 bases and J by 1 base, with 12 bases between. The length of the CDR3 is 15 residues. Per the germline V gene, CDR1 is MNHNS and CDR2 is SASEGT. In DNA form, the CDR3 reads TGTGCCAGCAGTCGAGGGCTACCGAGCAATCAGCCCCAGCATTTT. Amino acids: CASSRGLPSNQPQHF.

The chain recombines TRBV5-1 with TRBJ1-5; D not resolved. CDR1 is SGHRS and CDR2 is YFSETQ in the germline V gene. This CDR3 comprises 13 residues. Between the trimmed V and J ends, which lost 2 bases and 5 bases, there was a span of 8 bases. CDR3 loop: CASSFEGDQPQHF. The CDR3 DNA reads TGCGCCAGCAGCTTTGAGGGAGATCAGCCCCAGCATTTT.

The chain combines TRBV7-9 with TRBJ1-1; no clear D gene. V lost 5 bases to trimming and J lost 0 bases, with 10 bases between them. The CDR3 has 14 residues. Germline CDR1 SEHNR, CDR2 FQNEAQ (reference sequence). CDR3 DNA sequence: TGTGCCAGCAGCACACGACTGTTGAACACTGAAGCTTTCTTT. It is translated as CASSTRLLNTEAFF.